The present T cell receptor beta chain was sequenced within a study of cytomegalovirus exposure and HLA in healthy donors. Study-wide results and limits: Some V segments, including TRBV6-2 and TRBV6-3, were excluded as indistinguishable. Most TCR sequences were seen very rarely across donors, but some public TCRs occurred in many.

The CDR3 is 13 residues long. Trimming cost V 3 bases and J 2 bases, with 6 bases left between them. The V gene's germline CDR1 is SNHLY and CDR2 FYNNEI. Regarding this clone: What it binds is unknown.

The PCR contained 60 Vbeta and 13 Jbeta primers. The data were produced by immunoSEQ multiplex PCR, yet TCRdb's version contains in-frame clones alone and is incomplete. The repertoire holds approximately 150,000 clones, roughly 81% seen once, with roughly 5.2% in the top ten. What was sequenced was PBMCs. The origin of this receptor is a girl between 5 and 17 years old in good health and CMV-seropositive. The V call is TRBV2, the J call TRBJ2-3; D remains unclear. CDR3 in amino acids: CASSELYTDTQYF. CDR3 nucleotide sequence: TGTGCCAGCAGTGAGTTGTACACAGATACGCAGTATTTT.